These 30 T cell receptor beta chains were sequenced from one sample in a study of response to subunit inactivated influenza vaccine. Via MiXCR, TCRdb re-called the RT-PCR reads, giving one row per CDR3 protein. The sample has more than 550,000 distinct CDR3 sequences, approximately 10% seen once. Sequenced here: PBMCs from blood, sampled on the day of vaccination. The receptors were gathered from a man aged 50 or older who received an inactivated influenza vaccine.

V gene TRBV7-9 combines with J gene TRBJ2-7; a possible D gene is TRBD2 (6 bases). Germline lookup yields CDR1 SEHNR and CDR2 FQNEAQ (reference sequence). Trimming left V 11 bases short and J 4 bases short, with 15 bases between. The CDR3 totals 12 residues. DNA of the CDR3: TGTGCCGGAGGGATATTGGAATACGAGCAGTACTTC. It codes for CAGGILEYEQYF.

This clonotype has just one count. J is TRBJ1-1 and V is TRBV20-1; TRBD1 is a possible D gene (6 bases). CDR1 DFQATT and CDR2 SNEGSKA come from the germline V gene (reference sequence). V was shortened by 5 bases and J by 3 bases, with 19 bases between the two germline ends. This CDR3 comprises 15 residues. The CDR3 is CSAGGGQLLYTEAFF. DNA of the CDR3: TGCAGTGCTGGAGGAGGACAGCTGCTCTACACTGAAGCTTTCTTT.

This clonotype has a handful of counts. CDR3 sequence reads: CASSLVSDTEAFF. DNA for the CDR3: TGCGCCAGCAGCTTGGTTTCGGACACTGAAGCTTTCTTT. The chain joins TRBV5-1 to TRBJ1-1; D not resolved. Germline assignment: CDR1 SGHRS and CDR2 YFSETQ. The CDR3 consists of 13 residues. The V and J ends lost 0 bases and 3 bases respectively, with 6 bases between them.

This clonotype has a handful of counts. This rearrangement joins TRBV6-1 to TRBJ1-2, with unresolved D. From germline, CDR1 is MNHNS and CDR2 SASEGT. The V gene lost 5 bases and the J gene lost 0 bases, with 16 bases spanning the gap. The CDR3 has 16 amino acids. CDR3 in amino acids: CASSPRRLGANYGYTF. CDR3 DNA sequence: TGTGCCAGCAGTCCCCGGCGACTCGGCGCTAACTATGGCTACACCTTC.

This clonotype has only a few counts. This rearrangement joins TRBV7-2 to TRBJ2-7; a possible D gene is TRBD1 (5 bases). The CDR3 covers 14 residues. Germline V gene lookup returns CDR1 SGHTA and CDR2 FQGNSA. The V end was cut by 0 bases, the J end by 1 base, with 7 bases between. The CDR3 sequence: CASSLARESYEQYF. Written as DNA, the CDR3 is TGTGCCAGCAGCTTAGCCAGGGAATCCTACGAGCAGTACTTC.

The rearrangement uses TRBV4-1 and TRBJ2-7; D gene uncertain. Germline V CDR1 and CDR2: MGHRA, YSYEKL. The germline V and J ends were trimmed by 2 bases and 6 bases, with 8 bases remaining between them. The CDR3 spans 12 residues. CDR3 amino acids: CASSQPKGEQYF. The CDR3 DNA reads TGCGCCAGCAGCCAACCAAAGGGCGAGCAGTACTTC.

J is TRBJ2-7 and V is TRBV27; the match to TRBD1 covers 9 bases. The trim removed 1 base at V and 2 bases at J, leaving 3 bases unmatched. The CDR3 has 15 amino acids. Germline V gene data show CDR1 as MNHEY and CDR2 as SMNVEV (reference sequence). CDR3 protein: CASSLYRGPTYEQYF. In nucleotides, the CDR3 is TGTGCCAGCAGTTTATACAGGGGGCCCACCTACGAGCAGTACTTC.

The rearrangement uses TRBV6-2 or TRBV6-3 and TRBJ2-7; 9 bases align to TRBD2. V dropped 6 bases and J dropped 0; count of bases not matched to a gene: 9. This CDR3 contains 16 residues. From germline, CDR1 is MNHEY and CDR2 SVGEGT. CDR3 nucleotides: TGTGCCAGCAGACCCCTAGCGGGGCGCCGCTCCTACGAGCAGTACTTC. This codes for CASRPLAGRRSYEQYF.

V and J are TRBV20-1 and TRBJ2-1; 7 bases line up with TRBD1. V trimming: 1 base; J trimming: 1 base; junction bases outside the gene matches: 7. The germline gives CDR1 DFQATT, CDR2 SNEGSKA (reference sequence). There are 16 residues in the CDR3. For the CDR3, the DNA is TGCAGTGCTAGAGGCTCCTGGGACAGTTCCTACAATGAGCAGTTCTTC. Its protein is CSARGSWDSSYNEQFF.

This clonotype was observed a few times. The rearrangement uses TRBV20-1 and TRBJ2-3, with D possibly matching TRBD2 (6 bases). This CDR3 is 17 amino acids long. V lost 2 bases and J 2 bases, leaving 20 bases between the germline ends. CDR1 and CDR2 (germline): DFQATT, SNEGSKA (reference sequence). The CDR3 DNA reads as TGCAGTGCTAGACCCCTTTCCGGCGGGGCGCACACAGATACGCAGTATTTT. It translates to CSARPLSGGAHTDTQYF.

J is TRBJ1-3 and V is TRBV5-5; a weak D match, TRBD1 (6 bases). Deletions cut 4 bases from V and 0 bases from J, with 11 bases between. The CDR3 extends over 15 amino acids. The germline V gene encodes CDR1 SGHKS and CDR2 YYEKEE (reference sequence). The CDR3 DNA reads TGTGCCAGCAGCAGGGACACGGTCTCTGGAAACACCATATATTTT. This encodes CASSRDTVSGNTIYF.

This clonotype was picked up a small number of times. The chain is built from TRBV3-1 and TRBJ2-7; D not resolved. This CDR3 has 12 residues. Germline CDR1 is LGHDT and CDR2 is YNNKEL (reference sequence). Trimming removed 3 bases at V and 4 bases at J, with 7 bases between. For the CDR3, the DNA is TGTGCCAGCAGCCACTTGGGTTACGAGCAGTACTTC. Translated: CASSHLGYEQYF.

The chain links TRBV11-2 to TRBJ2-3, with 11 bases matching TRBD2. The ends lost 1 base at V and 0 bases at J; junction bases unmatched: 9. Germline CDR1 SGHAT, CDR2 FQNNGV. The CDR3 totals 19 residues. CDR3 coding DNA: TGTGCCAGCAGCTTAGTATCCCTAGCGGGGGGACTGAGCACAGATACGCAGTATTTT. As protein: CASSLVSLAGGLSTDTQYF. The complete variable domain, with remaining parts taken from reference TRBV11-2 and TRBJ2-3, reads EAGVAQSPRYKIIEKRQSVAFWCNPISGHATLYWYQQILGQGPKLLIQFQNNGVVDDSQLPKDRFSAERLKGVDSTLKIQPAKLEDSAVYLCASSLVSLAGGLSTDTQYFGPGTRLTVL.

V is TRBV12-3 or TRBV12-4 and J is TRBJ2-7, with D possibly called TRBD1 or TRBD2 (5 bases each). V was clipped by 3 bases and J by 7 bases, with 10 bases between them. This CDR3 has 12 amino acids. The CDR3 coding sequence is TGTGCCAGCAGTTTTTGGGGCGGGGAGCAGTACTTC. Its translation: CASSFWGGEQYF.

The chain combines TRBV29-1 with TRBJ2-3, with D perhaps TRBD2 (6 bases). Trimming pared 6 bases from V and 4 bases from J, leaving 14 bases between. This CDR3 has 13 amino acids. The V gene's germline CDR1 is SQVTM and CDR2 ANQGSEA. CDR3 residues: CSVEGSDSDTQYF. The CDR3 DNA sequence: TGCAGCGTGGAGGGGTCAGATTCAGATACGCAGTATTTT.

Only a few counts were recorded for this clonotype. The chain combines TRBV5-1 with TRBJ2-1; 11 bases map to TRBD2. The germline V gene has CDR1 SGHRS and CDR2 YFSETQ. With V trimmed by 4 bases and J by 9 bases, 9 bases remained unmatched. There are 15 residues in the CDR3. CDR3 amino acids: CASSTHSGGAGEQFF. Here the CDR3 DNA reads TGCGCCAGCAGCACCCATAGCGGGGGGGCCGGTGAGCAGTTCTTC.

This clonotype was detected only a few times. The chain employs TRBV4-3 and TRBJ2-1, with 12 bases that match TRBD2. The germline CDR1 and CDR2 sequences are LGHNA and YSLEER. The CDR3 has 15 residues. J was trimmed by 5 bases and V by 2 bases; bases with no gene match: 1. CDR3 loop: CASSQWTSGNNEQFF. The CDR3 DNA follows: TGCGCCAGCAGCCAATGGACTAGCGGGAACAATGAGCAGTTCTTC.

V is TRBV27 and J is TRBJ1-1, with D uncertain. Per the germline V gene, CDR1 is MNHEY and CDR2 is SMNVEV (reference sequence). The CDR3 consists of 10 residues. V dropped 2 bases and J dropped 8 bases, with 3 bases sitting between them. Here the CDR3 DNA reads TGTGCCAGCAGTTTAGCAGAAGCTTTCTTT. This gives the protein CASSLAEAFF.

This clonotype was observed many times. This chain joins TRBV6-1 and TRBJ1-4, with 8 bases lining up with TRBD1. The junction had 7 bases not matched to a gene; V was cut back by 5 bases and J by 5 bases. Germline CDR1 MNHNS, CDR2 SASEGT. This CDR3 region has 15 residues. CDR3 sequence: CASSMGQASNEKLFF. CDR3 coding DNA: TGTGCCAGCAGTATGGGACAGGCTTCAAATGAAAAACTGTTTTTT.

This clonotype has only a few counts. CDR3 in DNA: TGTGCCAGCAGTTACCCGTCGAGGGGCATTAACACCGGGGAGCTGTTTTTT. As protein: CASSYPSRGINTGELFF. The rearrangement links TRBV6-2 or TRBV6-3 to TRBJ2-2; D might be TRBD1 or TRBD2, each matching 5 bases. Per the germline V gene, CDR1 is MNHEY and CDR2 is SVGEGT. The CDR3 extends over 17 amino acids. V lost 2 bases to trimming and J lost 2 bases, with 15 bases between them.

This clonotype occurred a few times. The chain couples TRBV29-1 to TRBJ2-5; 8 positions match TRBD1. V lost 6 bases, J lost 4 bases, and 4 bases stayed unmatched. The length of the CDR3 is 12 residues. Germline V gene data show CDR1 as SQVTM and CDR2 as ANQGSEA. This CDR3 reads CSVSGGPETQYF. As DNA, the CDR3 is TGCAGCGTCTCAGGGGGCCCAGAGACCCAGTACTTC.

The genes are TRBV18 and TRBJ2-2, with D possibly being TRBD1 (5 bases). V was shortened by 0 bases and J by 0 bases, with 8 bases between the two germline ends. Per the germline V gene, CDR1 is KGHSH and CDR2 is LQKENI. The CDR3 sequence is 16 residues long. CDR3 DNA: TGTGCCAGCTCACCACCCGGACATGCGAACACCGGGGAGCTGTTTTTT. It translates to CASSPPGHANTGELFF.

This chain uses TRBV5-1 with TRBJ1-2; D remains unclear. Per germline, CDR1 SGHRS and CDR2 YFSETQ. V lost 0 bases and J 0 bases, leaving 15 bases between the germline ends. The CDR3 totals 17 residues. DNA of the CDR3: TGCGCCAGCAGCTTGGCGGCCACCCCGTCTACTAACTATGGCTACACCTTC. It codes for CASSLAATPSTNYGYTF.

The chain employs TRBV12-3 or TRBV12-4 and TRBJ2-2; D unclear. Trimming shortened V by 6 bases and J by 3 bases, and 5 bases separated the two germline ends. The CDR3 extends over 12 amino acids. As DNA, the CDR3 is TGTGCCAGCAGACAGCACACCGGGGAGCTGTTTTTT. It codes for CASRQHTGELFF.

This clonotype was seen only a few times. The gene calls are TRBV6-2 or TRBV6-3 and TRBJ2-3; D remains ambiguous. This CDR3 spans 14 amino acids. The V end lost 2 bases, the J end lost 6 bases, and 12 bases lay between the germline ends. From germline, CDR1 is MNHEY and CDR2 SVGEGT. As DNA, the CDR3 is TGTGCCAGCAGTTACAGAGGCGTTAGGGATACGCAGTATTTT. Translation gives CASSYRGVRDTQYF.

The CDR3: CASSKGVKRGQGQPQHF. CDR3 DNA sequence: TGTGCCAGCAGCAAAGGGGTCAAAAGGGGCCAGGGACAGCCCCAGCATTTT. The chain is built from TRBV21-1 and TRBJ1-5; the table's D call TRBD1 went unverified against the DNA. TRBV21-1 is a listed pseudogene. The CDR3 totals 17 residues.

The chain has TRBV4-1 and TRBJ2-4; D not certain. CDR1 is MGHRA, CDR2 YSYEKL, per germline. Trimming removed 0 bases at V and 0 bases at J, with 9 bases between. The CDR3 length is 16 residues. The CDR3 reads CASSQDHSLAKNIQYF. CDR3 sequence (DNA): TGCGCCAGCAGCCAAGACCACTCACTAGCCAAAAACATTCAGTACTTC.

This clonotype occurred a few times. This chain uses TRBV30 with TRBJ1-3; no firm D call. V was trimmed by 4 bases and J by 0 bases, leaving 13 bases between them. The germline CDR1 and CDR2 sequences are GTSNPN and SVGIG (reference sequence). The CDR3 covers 15 residues. CDR3 nucleotide sequence: TGTGCCTGGACCCTCGACACACGCTCTGGAAACACCATATATTTT. This gives the protein CAWTLDTRSGNTIYF.

There are many counts of this clonotype. The chain uses TRBV5-1 and TRBJ2-7; TRBD1 aligns across 10 bases. The CDR3 loop spans 14 amino acids. Germline CDR1 reads SGHRS; CDR2 reads YFSETQ. The V and J ends lost 5 bases and 6 bases, in that order; junction bases with no gene match: 8. CDR3 DNA sequence: TGCGCCAGCAGACCAGGACAGGGGGGAAGCGAGCAGTACTTC. Protein sequence: CASRPGQGGSEQYF.

This clonotype was found many times. The chain is built from TRBV2 and TRBJ2-1, with D perhaps being TRBD1 or TRBD2 (5 bases each). Trimming took 7 bases from V and 7 from J, leaving 17 bases between them. This CDR3 spans 14 amino acids. Looked up from germline, CDR1 is SNHLY and CDR2 is FYNNEI. The CDR3 coding sequence is TGTGCCAGCATAGAGGGGCCTTATGATAATGAGCAGTTCTTC. It is translated as CASIEGPYDNEQFF.